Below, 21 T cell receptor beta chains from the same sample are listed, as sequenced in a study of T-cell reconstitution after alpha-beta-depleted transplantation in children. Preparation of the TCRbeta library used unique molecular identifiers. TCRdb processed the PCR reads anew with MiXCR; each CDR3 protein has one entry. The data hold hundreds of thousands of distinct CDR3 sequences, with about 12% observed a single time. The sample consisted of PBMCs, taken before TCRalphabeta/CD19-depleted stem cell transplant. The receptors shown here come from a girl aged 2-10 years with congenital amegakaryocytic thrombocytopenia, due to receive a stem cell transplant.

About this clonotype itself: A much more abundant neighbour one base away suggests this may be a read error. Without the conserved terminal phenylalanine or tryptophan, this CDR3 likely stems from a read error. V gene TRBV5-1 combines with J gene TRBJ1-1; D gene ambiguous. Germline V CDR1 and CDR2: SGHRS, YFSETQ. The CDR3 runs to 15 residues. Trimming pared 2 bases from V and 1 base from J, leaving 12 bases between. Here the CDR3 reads CASSFSATANTEAFL. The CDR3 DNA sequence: TGCGCCAGCAGCTTTAGTGCGACGGCGAACACTGAAGCTTTCTTG.

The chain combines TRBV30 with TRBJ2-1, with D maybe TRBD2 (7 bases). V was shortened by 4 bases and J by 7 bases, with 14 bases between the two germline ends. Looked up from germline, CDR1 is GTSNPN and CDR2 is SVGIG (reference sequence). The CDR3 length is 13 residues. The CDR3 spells CAWKGGGSNEQFF. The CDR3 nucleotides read TGTGCCTGGAAAGGGGGGGGGTCTAATGAGCAGTTCTTC.

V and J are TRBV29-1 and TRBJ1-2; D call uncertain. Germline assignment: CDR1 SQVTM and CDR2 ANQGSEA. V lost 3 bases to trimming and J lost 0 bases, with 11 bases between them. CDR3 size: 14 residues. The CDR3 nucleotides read TGCAGCGTTGACGAGCGGACTTCTAACTATGGCTACACCTTC. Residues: CSVDERTSNYGYTF. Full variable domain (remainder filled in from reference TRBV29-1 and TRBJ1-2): SAVISQKPSRDICQRGTSLTIQCQVDSQVTMMFWYRQQPGQSLTLIATANQGSEATYESGFVIDKFPISRPNLTFSTLTVSNMSPEDSSIYLCSVDERTSNYGYTFGSGTRLTVV.

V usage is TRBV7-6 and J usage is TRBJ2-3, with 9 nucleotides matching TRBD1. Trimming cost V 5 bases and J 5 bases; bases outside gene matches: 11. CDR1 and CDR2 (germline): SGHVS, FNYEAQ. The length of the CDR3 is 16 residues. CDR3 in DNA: TGTGCCAGCAGCCCGTCGCTGGACAGGGGTGAAGATACGCAGTATTTT. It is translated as CASSPSLDRGEDTQYF. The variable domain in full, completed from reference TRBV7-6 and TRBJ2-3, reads GAGVSQSPRYKVTKRGQDVALRCDPISGHVSLYWYRQALGQGPEFLTYFNYEAQQDKSGLPNDRFSAERPEGSISTLTIQRTEQRDSAMYRCASSPSLDRGEDTQYFGPGTRLTVL.

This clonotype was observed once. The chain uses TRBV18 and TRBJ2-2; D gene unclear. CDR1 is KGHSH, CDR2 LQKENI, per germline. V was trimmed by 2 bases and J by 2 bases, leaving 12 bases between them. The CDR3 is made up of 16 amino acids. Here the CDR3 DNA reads TGTGCCAGCTCACCAGACCTTCGTCTTAACACCGGGGAGCTGTTTTTT. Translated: CASSPDLRLNTGELFF.

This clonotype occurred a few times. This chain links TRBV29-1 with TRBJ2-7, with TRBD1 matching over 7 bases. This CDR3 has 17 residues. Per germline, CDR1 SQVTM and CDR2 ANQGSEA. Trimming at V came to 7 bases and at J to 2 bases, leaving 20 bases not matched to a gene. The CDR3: CSAEHYSRDSLTYEQYF. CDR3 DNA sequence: TGCAGCGCAGAGCATTATTCCAGGGACAGCTTAACCTACGAGCAGTACTTC.

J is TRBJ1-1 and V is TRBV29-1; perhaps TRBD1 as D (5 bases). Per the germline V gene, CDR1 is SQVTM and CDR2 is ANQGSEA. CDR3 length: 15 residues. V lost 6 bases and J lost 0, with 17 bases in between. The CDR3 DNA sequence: TGCAGCGTCCTAAGACCGGGGACGGTGAACACTGAAGCTTTCTTT. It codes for CSVLRPGTVNTEAFF. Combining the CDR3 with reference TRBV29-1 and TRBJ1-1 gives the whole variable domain SAVISQKPSRDICQRGTSLTIQCQVDSQVTMMFWYRQQPGQSLTLIATANQGSEATYESGFVIDKFPISRPNLTFSTLTVSNMSPEDSSIYLCSVLRPGTVNTEAFFGQGTRLTVV.

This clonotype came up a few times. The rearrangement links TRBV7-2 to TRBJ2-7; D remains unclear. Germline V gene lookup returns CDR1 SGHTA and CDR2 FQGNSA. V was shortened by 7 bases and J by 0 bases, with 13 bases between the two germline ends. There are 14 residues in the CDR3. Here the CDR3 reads CASTQDSSSYEQYF. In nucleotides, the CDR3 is TGTGCCAGCACCCAGGATTCGAGCTCCTACGAGCAGTACTTC.

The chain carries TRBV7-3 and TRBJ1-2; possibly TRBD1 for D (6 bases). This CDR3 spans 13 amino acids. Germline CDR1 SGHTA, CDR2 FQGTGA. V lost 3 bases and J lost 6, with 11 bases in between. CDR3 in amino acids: CASSFGRGDGYTF. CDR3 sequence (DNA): TGTGCCAGCAGCTTCGGCAGGGGCGATGGCTACACCTTC.

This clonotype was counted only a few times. CDR3 region: CSQRGAGGYTF. As DNA, the CDR3 is TGCAGTCAAAGGGGCGCGGGTGGCTACACCTTC. The chain links TRBV20-1 to TRBJ1-2, with D perhaps matching TRBD1 (5 bases). Trimming cost V 8 bases and J 7 bases, with 14 bases left between them. Germline V gene data show CDR1 as DFQATT and CDR2 as SNEGSKA (reference sequence). The CDR3 sequence is 11 residues long.

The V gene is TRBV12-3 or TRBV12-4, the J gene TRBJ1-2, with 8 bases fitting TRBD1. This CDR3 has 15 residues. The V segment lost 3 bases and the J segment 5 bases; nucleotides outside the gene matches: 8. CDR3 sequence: CASSLGQGALYGYTF. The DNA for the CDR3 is TGTGCCAGCAGTTTGGGGCAGGGGGCATTGTATGGCTACACCTTC.

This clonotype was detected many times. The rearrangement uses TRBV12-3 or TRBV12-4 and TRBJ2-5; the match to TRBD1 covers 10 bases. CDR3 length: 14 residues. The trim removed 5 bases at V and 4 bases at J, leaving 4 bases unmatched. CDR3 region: CASSPDRGPETQYF. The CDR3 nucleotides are TGTGCCAGCAGTCCAGACAGGGGGCCAGAGACCCAGTACTTC.

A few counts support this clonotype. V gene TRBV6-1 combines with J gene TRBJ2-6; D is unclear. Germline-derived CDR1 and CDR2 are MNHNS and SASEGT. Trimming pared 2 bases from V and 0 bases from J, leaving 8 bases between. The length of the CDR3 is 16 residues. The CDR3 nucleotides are TGTGCCAGCAGTGAATATTGGGGCTCTGGGGCCAACGTCCTGACTTTC. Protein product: CASSEYWGSGANVLTF.

This chain's CDR3 is CASSLRLAGIHEQFF. CDR3 in DNA: TGTGCCAGCAGCCTCCGACTGGCGGGGATACATGAGCAGTTCTTC. The chain recombines TRBV5-6 with TRBJ2-1; D is perhaps TRBD2 (6 bases). Trimming pared 4 bases from V and 8 bases from J, leaving 19 bases between. The CDR3 is 15 amino acids. Per the germline V gene, CDR1 is SGHDT and CDR2 is YYEEEE.

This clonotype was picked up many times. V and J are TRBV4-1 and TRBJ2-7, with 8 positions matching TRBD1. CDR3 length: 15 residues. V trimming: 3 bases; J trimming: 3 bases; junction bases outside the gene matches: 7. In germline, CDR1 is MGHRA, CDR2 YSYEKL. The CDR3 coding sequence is TGCGCCAGCAGCCAGACAGGGGCATTCGTCTACGAGCAGTACTTC. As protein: CASSQTGAFVYEQYF.

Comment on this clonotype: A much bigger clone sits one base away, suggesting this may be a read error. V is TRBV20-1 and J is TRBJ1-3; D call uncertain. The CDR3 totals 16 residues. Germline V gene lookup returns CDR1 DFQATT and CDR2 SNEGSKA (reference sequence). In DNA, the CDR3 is TGCAGTGCTAGAGATCCGTGGTTAGCCTCTGGAAACACCTTATATTTT. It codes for CSARDPWLASGNTLYF.

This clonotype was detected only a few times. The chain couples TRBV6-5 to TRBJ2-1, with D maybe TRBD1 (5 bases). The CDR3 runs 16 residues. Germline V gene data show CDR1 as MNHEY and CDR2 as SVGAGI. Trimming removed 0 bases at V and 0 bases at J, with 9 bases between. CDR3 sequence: CASSYSAGASYNEQFF. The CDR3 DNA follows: TGTGCCAGCAGTTACTCGGCTGGGGCCTCCTACAATGAGCAGTTCTTC.

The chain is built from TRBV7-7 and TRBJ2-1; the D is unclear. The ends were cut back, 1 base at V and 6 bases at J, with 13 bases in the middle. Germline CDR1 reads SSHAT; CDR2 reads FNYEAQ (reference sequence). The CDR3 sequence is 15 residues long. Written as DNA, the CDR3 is TGTGCCAGCAGCTTAGATGGCGGACCCCCCAATGAGCAGTTCTTC. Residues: CASSLDGGPPNEQFF. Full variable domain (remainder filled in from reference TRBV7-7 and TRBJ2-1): GAGVSQSPRYKVTKRGQDVTLRCDPISSHATLYWYQQALGQGPEFLTYFNYEAQPDKSGLPSDRFSAERPEGSISTLTIQRTEQRDSAMYRCASSLDGGPPNEQFFGPGTRLTVL.

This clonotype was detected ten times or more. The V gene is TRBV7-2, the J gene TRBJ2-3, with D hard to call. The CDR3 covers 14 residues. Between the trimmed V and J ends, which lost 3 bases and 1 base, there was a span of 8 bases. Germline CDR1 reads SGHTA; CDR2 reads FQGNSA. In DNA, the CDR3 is TGTGCCAGCAGCTTGAGACTCCGCACAGATACGCAGTATTTT. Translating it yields CASSLRLRTDTQYF.

The CDR3 protein is CSASFWGPVEQYF. CDR3 nucleotides: TGCAGTGCTAGCTTTTGGGGGCCGGTCGAGCAGTACTTC. The rearrangement uses TRBV20-1 and TRBJ2-7; a weak D match, TRBD1 (6 bases). Germline V gene sequence: CDR1 DFQATT, CDR2 SNEGSKA (reference sequence). The V end lost 3 bases, the J end lost 6 bases, and 15 bases lay between the germline ends. The CDR3 has 13 residues.

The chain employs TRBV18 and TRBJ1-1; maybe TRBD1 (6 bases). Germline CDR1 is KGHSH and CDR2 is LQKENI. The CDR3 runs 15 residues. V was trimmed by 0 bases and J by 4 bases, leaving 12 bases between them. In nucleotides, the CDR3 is TGTGCCAGCTCACCACCGGTGGGAGGGGGCACTGAAGCTTTCTTT. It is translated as CASSPPVGGGTEAFF. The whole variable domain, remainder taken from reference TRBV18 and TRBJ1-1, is NAGVMQNPRHLVRRRGQEARLRCSPMKGHSHVYWYRQLPEEGLKFMVYLQKENIIDESGMPKERFSAEFPKEGPSILRIQQVVRGDSAAYFCASSPPVGGGTEAFFGQGTRLTVV.